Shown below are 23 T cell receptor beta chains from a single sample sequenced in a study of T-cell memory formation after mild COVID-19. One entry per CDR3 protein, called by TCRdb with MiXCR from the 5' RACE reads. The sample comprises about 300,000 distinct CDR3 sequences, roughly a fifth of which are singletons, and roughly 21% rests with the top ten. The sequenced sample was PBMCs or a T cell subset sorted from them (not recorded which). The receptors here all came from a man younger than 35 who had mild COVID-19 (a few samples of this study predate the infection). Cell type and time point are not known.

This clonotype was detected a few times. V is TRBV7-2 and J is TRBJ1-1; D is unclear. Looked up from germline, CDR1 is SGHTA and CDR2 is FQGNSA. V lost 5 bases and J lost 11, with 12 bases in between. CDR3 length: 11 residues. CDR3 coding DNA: TGTGCCAGCAGCGAGTGGGTTGGGGCTTTCTTT. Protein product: CASSEWVGAFF.

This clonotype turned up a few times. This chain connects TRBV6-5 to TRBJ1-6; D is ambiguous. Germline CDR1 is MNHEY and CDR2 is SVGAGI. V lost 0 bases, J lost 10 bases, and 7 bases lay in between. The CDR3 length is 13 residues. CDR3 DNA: TGTGCCAGCAGTTACTCGGCGGGGTCACCCCTCCACTTT. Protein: CASSYSAGSPLHF.

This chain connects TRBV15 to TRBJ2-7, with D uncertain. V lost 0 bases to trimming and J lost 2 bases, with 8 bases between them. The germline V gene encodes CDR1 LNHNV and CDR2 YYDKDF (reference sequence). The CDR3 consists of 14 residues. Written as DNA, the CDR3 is TGTGCCACCAGCAGAGATCAAACAGCCTACGAGCAGTACTTC. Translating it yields CATSRDQTAYEQYF.

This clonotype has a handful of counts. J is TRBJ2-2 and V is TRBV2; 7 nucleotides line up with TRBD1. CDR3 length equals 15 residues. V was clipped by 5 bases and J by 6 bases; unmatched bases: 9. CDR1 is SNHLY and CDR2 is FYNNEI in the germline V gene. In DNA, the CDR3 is TGTGCCAGCAGTCCGTCCCCAGGGGGTGCCGGGGAGCTGTTTTTT. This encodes CASSPSPGGAGELFF.

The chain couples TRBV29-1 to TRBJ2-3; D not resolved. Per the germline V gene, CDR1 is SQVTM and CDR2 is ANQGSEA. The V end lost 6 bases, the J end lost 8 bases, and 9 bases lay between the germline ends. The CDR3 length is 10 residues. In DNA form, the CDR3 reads TGCAGCGTCGGAGCCGGTACGCAGTATTTT. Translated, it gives CSVGAGTQYF.

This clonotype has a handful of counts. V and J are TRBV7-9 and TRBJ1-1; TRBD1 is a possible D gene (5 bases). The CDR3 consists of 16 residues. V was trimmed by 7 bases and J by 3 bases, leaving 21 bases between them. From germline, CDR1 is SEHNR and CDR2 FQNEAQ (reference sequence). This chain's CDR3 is CASILRGGLGDTEAFF. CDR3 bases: TGTGCCAGCATCCTGCGGGGGGGGTTAGGGGACACTGAAGCTTTCTTT.

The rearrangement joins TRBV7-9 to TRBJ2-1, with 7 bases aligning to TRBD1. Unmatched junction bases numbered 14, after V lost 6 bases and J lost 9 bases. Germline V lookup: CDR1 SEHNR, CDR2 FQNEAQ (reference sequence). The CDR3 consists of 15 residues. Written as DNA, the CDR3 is TGTGCCAGCAGTAGCGAGGGGGCGAGAATAGGTGAGCAGTTCTTC. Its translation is CASSSEGARIGEQFF.

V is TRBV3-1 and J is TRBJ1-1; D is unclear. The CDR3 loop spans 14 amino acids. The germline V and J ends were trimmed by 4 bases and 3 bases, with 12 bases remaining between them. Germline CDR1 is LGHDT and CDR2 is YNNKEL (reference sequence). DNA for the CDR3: TGTGCCAGCAGCCGTATGGGAGGTCACACTGAAGCTTTCTTT. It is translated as CASSRMGGHTEAFF.

The CDR3 DNA is TGTGCCTGGAGTGTCCCAGGGGCGAGCACTGAAGCTTTCTTT. Translation gives CAWSVPGASTEAFF. The J gene is TRBJ1-1, the V gene TRBV30, with D perhaps TRBD1 (6 bases). The CDR3 sequence is 14 residues long. CDR1 GTSNPN and CDR2 SVGIG come from the germline V gene (reference sequence). Deletions cut 0 bases from V and 4 bases from J, with 12 bases between.

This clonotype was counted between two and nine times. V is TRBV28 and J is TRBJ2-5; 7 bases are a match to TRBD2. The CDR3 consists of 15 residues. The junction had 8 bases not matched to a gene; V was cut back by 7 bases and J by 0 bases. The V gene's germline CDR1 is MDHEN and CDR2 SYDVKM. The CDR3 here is CASKGAGTNQETQYF. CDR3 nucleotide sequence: TGTGCCAGCAAAGGGGCCGGGACTAACCAAGAGACCCAGTACTTC.

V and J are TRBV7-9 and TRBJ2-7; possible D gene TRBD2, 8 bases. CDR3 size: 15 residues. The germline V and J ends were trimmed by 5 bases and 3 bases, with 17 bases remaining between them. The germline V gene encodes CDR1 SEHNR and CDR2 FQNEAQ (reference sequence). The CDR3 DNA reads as TGTGCCAGCAGCCGGGGGGGACAGTGGTACTACGAGCAGTACTTC. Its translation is CASSRGGQWYYEQYF.

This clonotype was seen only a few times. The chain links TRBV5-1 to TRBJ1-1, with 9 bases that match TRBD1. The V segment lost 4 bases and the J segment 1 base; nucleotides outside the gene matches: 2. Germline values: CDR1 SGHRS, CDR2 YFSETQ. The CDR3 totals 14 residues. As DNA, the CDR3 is TGCGCCAGCAGCAAGGGACAGGGGAACACTGAAGCTTTCTTT. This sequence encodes CASSKGQGNTEAFF.

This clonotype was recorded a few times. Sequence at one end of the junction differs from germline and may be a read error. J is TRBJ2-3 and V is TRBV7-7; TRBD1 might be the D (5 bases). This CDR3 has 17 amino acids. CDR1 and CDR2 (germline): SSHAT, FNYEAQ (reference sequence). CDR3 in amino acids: CASSLGQGPWGTDTQYF. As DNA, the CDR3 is TGTGCTAGCAGCTTAGGGCAGGGCCCATGGGGCACAGATACGCAGTATTTT. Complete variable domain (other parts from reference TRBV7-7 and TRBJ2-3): GAGVSQSPRYKVTKRGQDVTLRCDPISSHATLYWYQQALGQGPEFLTYFNYEAQPDKSGLPSDRFSAERPEGSISTLTIQRTEQRDSAMYRCASSLGQGPWGTDTQYFGPGTRLTVL.

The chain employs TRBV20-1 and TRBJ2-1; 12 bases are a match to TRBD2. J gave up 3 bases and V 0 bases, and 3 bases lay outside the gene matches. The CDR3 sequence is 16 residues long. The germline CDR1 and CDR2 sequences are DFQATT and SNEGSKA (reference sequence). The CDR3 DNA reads TGCAGTGCTAGAGATCGGACTAGCGGGAACTACAATGAGCAGTTCTTC. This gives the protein CSARDRTSGNYNEQFF.

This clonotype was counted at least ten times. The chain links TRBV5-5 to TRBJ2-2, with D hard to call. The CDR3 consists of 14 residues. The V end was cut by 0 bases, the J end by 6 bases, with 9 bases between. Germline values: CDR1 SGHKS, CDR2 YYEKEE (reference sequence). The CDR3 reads CASSLGTASGELFF. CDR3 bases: TGTGCCAGCAGCTTGGGGACCGCATCCGGGGAGCTGTTTTTT.

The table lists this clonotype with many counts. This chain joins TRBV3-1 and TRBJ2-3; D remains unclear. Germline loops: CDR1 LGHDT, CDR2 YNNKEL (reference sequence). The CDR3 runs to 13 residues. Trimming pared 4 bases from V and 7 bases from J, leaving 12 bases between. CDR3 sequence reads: CASSPEPVNTQYF. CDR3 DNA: TGTGCCAGCAGCCCGGAACCCGTGAATACGCAGTATTTT.

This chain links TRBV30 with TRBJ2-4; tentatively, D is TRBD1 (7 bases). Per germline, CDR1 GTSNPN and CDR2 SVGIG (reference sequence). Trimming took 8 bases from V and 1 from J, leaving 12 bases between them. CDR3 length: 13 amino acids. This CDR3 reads CAMEGAAKNIQYF. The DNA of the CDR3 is TGTGCCATGGAGGGGGCGGCCAAAAACATTCAGTACTTC.

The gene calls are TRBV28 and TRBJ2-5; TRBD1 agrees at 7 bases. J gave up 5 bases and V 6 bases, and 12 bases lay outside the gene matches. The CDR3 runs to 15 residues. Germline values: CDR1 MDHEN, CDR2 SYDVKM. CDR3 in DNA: TGTGCCAGCAGCGGGGCTAGTGCCAGGGGGGAGACCCAGTACTTC. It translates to CASSGASARGETQYF.

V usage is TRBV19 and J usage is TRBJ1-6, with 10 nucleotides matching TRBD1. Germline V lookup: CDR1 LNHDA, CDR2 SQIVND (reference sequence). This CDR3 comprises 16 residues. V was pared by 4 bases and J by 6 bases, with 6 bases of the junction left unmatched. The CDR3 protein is CASSTVGQGFNSPLHF. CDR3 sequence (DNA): TGTGCCAGTAGTACAGTGGGACAGGGGTTTAATTCACCCCTCCACTTT.

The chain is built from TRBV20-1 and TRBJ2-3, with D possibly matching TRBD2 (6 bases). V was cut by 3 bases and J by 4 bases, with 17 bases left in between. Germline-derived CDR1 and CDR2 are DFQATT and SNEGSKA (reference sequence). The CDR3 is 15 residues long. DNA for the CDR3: TGCAGTGCTAGCGGCGGGAATGGGAGCCCAGATACGCAGTATTTT. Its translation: CSASGGNGSPDTQYF.

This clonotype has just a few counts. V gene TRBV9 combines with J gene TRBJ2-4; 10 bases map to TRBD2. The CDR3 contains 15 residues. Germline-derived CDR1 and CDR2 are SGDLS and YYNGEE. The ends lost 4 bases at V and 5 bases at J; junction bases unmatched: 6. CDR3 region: CASSISGTSENIQYF. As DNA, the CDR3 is TGTGCCAGCAGCATATCCGGGACTAGCGAAAACATTCAGTACTTC.

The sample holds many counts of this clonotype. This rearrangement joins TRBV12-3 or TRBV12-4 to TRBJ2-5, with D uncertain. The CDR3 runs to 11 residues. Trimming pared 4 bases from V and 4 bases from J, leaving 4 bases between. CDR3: CASSSLETQYF. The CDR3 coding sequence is TGTGCCAGCAGTTCGTTAGAGACCCAGTACTTC.

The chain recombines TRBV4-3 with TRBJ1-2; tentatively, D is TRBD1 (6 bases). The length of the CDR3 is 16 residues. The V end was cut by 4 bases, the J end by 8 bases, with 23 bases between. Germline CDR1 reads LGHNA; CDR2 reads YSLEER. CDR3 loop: CASSPGTSPAVWGYTF. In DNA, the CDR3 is TGCGCCAGCAGCCCCGGGACATCACCGGCCGTCTGGGGCTACACCTTC.